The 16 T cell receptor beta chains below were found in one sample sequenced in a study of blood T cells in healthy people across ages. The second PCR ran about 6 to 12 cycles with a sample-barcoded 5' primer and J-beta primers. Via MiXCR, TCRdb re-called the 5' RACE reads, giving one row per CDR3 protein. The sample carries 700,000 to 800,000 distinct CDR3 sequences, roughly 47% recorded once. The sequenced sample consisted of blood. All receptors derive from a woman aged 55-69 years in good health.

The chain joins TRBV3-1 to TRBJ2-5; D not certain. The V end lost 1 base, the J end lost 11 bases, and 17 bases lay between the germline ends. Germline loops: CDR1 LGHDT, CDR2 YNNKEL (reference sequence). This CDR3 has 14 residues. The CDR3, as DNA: TGTGCCAGCAGCCAAGTTCTGGCTACGAATGAGCAGTACTTC. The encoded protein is CASSQVLATNEQYF.

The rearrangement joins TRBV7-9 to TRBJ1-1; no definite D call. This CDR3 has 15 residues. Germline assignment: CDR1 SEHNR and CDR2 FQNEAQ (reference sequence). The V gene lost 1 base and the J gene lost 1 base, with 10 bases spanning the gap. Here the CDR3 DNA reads TGTGCCAGCAGCTTAGGTCCCCCTTCGAACACTGAAGCTTTCTTT. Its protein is CASSLGPPSNTEAFF.

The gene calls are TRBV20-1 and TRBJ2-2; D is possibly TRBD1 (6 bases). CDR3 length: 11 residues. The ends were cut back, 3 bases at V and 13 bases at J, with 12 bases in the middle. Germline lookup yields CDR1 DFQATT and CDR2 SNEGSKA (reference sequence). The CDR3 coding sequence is TGCAGTGCTAGCCAGGGGAACTTGCTGTTTTTT. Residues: CSASQGNLLFF.

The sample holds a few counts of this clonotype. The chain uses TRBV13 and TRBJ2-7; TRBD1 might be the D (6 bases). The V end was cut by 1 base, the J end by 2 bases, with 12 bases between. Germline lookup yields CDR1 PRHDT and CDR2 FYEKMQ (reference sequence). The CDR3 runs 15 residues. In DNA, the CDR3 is TGTGCCAGCAGCTTAGAGGGACATCCCCCCTACGAGCAGTACTTC. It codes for CASSLEGHPPYEQYF. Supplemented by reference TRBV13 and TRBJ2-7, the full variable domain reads AAGVIQSPRHLIKEKRETATLKCYPIPRHDTVYWYQQGPGQDPQFLISFYEKMQSDKGSIPDRFSAQQFSDYHSELNMSSLELGDSALYFCASSLEGHPPYEQYFGPGTRLTVT.

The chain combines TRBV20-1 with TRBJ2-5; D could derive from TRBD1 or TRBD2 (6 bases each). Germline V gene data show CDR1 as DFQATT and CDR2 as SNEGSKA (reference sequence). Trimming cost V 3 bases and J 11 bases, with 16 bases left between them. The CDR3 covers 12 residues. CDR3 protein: CSARRGETEQYF. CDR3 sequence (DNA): TGCAGTGCTAGGAGGGGGGAGACTGAGCAGTACTTC.

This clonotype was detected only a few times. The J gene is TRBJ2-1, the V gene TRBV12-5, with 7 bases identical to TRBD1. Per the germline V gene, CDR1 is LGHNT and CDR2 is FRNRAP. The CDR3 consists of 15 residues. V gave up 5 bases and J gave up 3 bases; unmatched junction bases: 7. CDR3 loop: CASGLDRSFYNEQFF. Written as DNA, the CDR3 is TGTGCTAGTGGTCTGGACAGGTCTTTCTACAATGAGCAGTTCTTC.

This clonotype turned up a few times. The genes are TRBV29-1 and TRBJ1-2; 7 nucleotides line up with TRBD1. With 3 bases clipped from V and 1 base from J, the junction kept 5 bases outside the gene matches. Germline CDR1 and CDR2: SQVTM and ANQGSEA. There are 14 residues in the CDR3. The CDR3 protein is CSVDMGQNNYGYTF. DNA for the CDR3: TGCAGCGTTGATATGGGACAGAATAACTATGGCTACACCTTC.

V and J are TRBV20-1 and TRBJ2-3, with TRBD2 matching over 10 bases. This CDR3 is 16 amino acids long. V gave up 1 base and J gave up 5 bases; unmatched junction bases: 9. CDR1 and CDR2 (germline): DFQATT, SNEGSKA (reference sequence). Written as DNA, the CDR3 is TGCAGTGCTAGAGCAGGACTAGCGGCCGGGAAAGATACGCAGTATTTT. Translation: CSARAGLAAGKDTQYF.

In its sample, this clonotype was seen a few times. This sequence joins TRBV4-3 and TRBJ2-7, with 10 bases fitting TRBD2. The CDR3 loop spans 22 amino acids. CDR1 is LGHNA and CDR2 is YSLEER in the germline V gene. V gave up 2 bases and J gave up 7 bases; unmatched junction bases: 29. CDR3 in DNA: TGCGCCAGCAGCCAAAGGGCTGGACTAGCGGCCCAGGAACCTCTTACATACAATGAGCAGTACTTC. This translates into CASSQRAGLAAQEPLTYNEQYF.

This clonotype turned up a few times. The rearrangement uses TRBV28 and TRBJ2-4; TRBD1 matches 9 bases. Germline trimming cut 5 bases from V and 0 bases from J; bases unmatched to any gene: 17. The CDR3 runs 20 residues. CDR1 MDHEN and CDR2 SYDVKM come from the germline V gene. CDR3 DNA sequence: TGTGCCAGCAGTCCGACCGGGCGTTGGGGGACAGGGCTAGCCAAAAACATTCAGTACTTC. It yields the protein CASSPTGRWGTGLAKNIQYF.

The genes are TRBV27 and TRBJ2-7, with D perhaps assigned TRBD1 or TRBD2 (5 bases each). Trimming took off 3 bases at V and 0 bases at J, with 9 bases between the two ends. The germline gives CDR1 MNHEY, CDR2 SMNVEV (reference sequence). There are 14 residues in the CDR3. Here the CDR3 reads CASSLPGHSYEQYF. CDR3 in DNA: TGTGCCAGCAGTTTGCCGGGGCACTCCTACGAGCAGTACTTC.

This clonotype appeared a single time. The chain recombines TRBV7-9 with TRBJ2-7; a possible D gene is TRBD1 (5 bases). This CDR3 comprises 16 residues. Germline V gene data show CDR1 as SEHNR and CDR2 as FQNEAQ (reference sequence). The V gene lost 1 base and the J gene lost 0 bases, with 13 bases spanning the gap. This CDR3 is CASSLGQGVLSYEQYF. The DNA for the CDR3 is TGTGCCAGCAGCTTAGGGCAGGGTGTTCTCTCCTACGAGCAGTACTTC.

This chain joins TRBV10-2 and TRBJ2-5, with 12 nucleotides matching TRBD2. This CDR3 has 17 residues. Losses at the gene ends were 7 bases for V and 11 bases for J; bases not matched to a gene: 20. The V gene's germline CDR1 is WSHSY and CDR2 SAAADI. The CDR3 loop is CASKEGLAGNRYNEQYF. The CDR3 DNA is TGCGCCAGCAAGGAAGGACTAGCGGGAAACCGGTACAATGAGCAGTACTTC.

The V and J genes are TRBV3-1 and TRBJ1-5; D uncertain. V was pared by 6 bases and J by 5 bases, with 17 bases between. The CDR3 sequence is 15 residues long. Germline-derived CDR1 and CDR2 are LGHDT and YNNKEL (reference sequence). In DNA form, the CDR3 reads TGTGCCAGCAGTGAGCGACCAGGCCGGGATCAGCCCCAGCATTTT. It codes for CASSERPGRDQPQHF.

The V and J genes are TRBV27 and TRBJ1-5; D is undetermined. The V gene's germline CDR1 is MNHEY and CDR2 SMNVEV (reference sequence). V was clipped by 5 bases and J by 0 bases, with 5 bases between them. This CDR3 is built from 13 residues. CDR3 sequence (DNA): TGTGCCAGCAGTACGCATAGCAATCAGCCCCAGCATTTT. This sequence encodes CASSTHSNQPQHF.

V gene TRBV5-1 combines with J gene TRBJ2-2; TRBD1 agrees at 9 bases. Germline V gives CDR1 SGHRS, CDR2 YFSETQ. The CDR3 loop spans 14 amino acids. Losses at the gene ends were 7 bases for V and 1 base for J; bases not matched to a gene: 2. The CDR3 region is CASEDRGNTGELFF. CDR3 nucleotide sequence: TGCGCCAGCGAGGACAGGGGGAACACCGGGGAGCTGTTTTTT.